The next 31 T cell receptor beta chains were all read from a single sample in a study of blood T cell repertoires in COVID-19. Repertoires were generated with immunoSEQ multiplex PCR, while TCRdb's copy carries only in-frame clones and drops some. Of 70,000 or so clones in the sample, around 90% were seen once. The sequenced material came from peripheral blood. Every receptor here comes from a human donor in a cohort sampled during active COVID-19.

The CDR3 reads CASSYAGTGASTDTQYF. For the CDR3, the DNA is TGTGCCAGCAGTTACGCCGGGACAGGGGCTAGCACAGATACGCAGTATTTT. V usage is TRBV6-2 or TRBV6-3 and J usage is TRBJ2-3; the match to TRBD1 covers 10 bases. V trimming: 2 bases; J trimming: 0 bases; junction bases outside the gene matches: 5. The germline gives CDR1 MNHEY, CDR2 SVGEGT. The CDR3 spans 17 residues.

This clone was picked up a small number of times. The junction differs from germline at one of its ends, possibly a read error. The V and J genes are TRBV7-7 and TRBJ2-2; 11 bases match TRBD1. Germline V gene sequence: CDR1 SSHAT, CDR2 FNYEAQ (reference sequence). This CDR3 is built from 16 residues. CDR3: CASSLEGTGGTGELFF. The CDR3 DNA is TGTGCTAGCAGCTTAGAAGGGACAGGGGGCACCGGGGAGCTGTTTTTT.

DNA of the CDR3: TGTGCCATCGGACAGGGATCAGGGGAGCAGTACTTC. Amino acids: CAIGQGSGEQYF. The rearrangement links TRBV3-1 (or the pseudogene TRBV3-2) to TRBJ2-7; 8 bases fit TRBD1. V was clipped by 10 bases and J by 7 bases; unmatched bases: 9. This CDR3 has 12 amino acids. CDR1 is LGHDT and CDR2 is YNNKEL in the germline V gene (reference sequence).

This chain links TRBV10-3 with TRBJ1-2; 9 bases line up with TRBD1. J lost 8 bases, V lost 5 bases, and 6 bases had no gene match. The germline V gene encodes CDR1 ENHRY and CDR2 SYGVKD. This CDR3 has 13 amino acids. The DNA of the CDR3 is TGTGCCATCAGTTGGGACAGGGAAGCGGGCTACACCTTC. This sequence encodes CAISWDREAGYTF.

The V call is TRBV2, the J call TRBJ1-6; 8 positions agree with TRBD1. The CDR3 loop spans 12 amino acids. Germline assignment: CDR1 SNHLY and CDR2 FYNNEI. The V and J ends lost 11 bases and 13 bases, in that order; junction bases with no gene match: 10. The chain's CDR3 is CAGGQDLEPLHF. The CDR3 DNA is TGTGCCGGGGGACAGGATCTGGAGCCCCTCCACTTT.

The genes are TRBV9 and TRBJ2-5, with TRBD2 matching over 8 bases. The CDR3 length is 15 residues. The J segment lost 5 bases and the V segment lost 0 bases, leaving 6 bases of the junction unmatched. Germline V CDR1 and CDR2: SGDLS, YYNGEE. DNA of the CDR3: TGTGCCAGCAGCGTAGACGGGAGGGTATGGGAGACCCAGTACTTC. Its translation: CASSVDGRVWETQYF.

V is TRBV28 and J is TRBJ2-1; D unclear. Germline V gene data show CDR1 as MDHEN and CDR2 as SYDVKM. This CDR3 has 13 residues. V lost 6 bases, J lost 5 bases, and 11 bases lay in between. CDR3 sequence (DNA): TGTGCCAGCAGCTCTAGACCTCACAATGAGCAGTTCTTC. Its protein product is CASSSRPHNEQFF.

V is TRBV5-4 and J is TRBJ1-2, with 7 bases aligning to TRBD1. The germline gives CDR1 SGHNT, CDR2 YYREEE (reference sequence). V gave up 2 bases and J gave up 2 bases; unmatched junction bases: 6. This CDR3 spans 15 amino acids. In DNA, the CDR3 is TGTGCCAGCAGCTTAAAGTCAGGGGGGAACTATGGCTACACCTTC. Amino acid sequence: CASSLKSGGNYGYTF.

This clone was counted a single time. This chain uses TRBV11-2 with TRBJ2-3; 11 positions agree with TRBD2. Germline assignment: CDR1 SGHAT and CDR2 FQNNGV. V lost 6 bases and J lost 7; bases outside the gene matches: 9. CDR3 length: 15 amino acids. The CDR3 loop is CASSSLGLAEYTQYF. CDR3 coding DNA: TGTGCCAGCAGTTCCCTGGGACTAGCGGAATATACGCAGTATTTT.

V gene TRBV10-2 combines with J gene TRBJ2-2, with TRBD1 matching 8 bases. Germline assignment: CDR1 WSHSY and CDR2 SAAADI. The junction had 3 bases not matched to a gene; V was cut back by 4 bases and J by 5 bases. This CDR3 region has 14 residues. The CDR3 spells CASSGNRGTGELFF. The DNA of the CDR3 is TGCGCCAGCAGTGGAAACAGGGGGACCGGGGAGCTGTTTTTT.

The rearrangement uses TRBV28 and TRBJ2-1; TRBD2 agrees at 8 bases. This CDR3 is 24 amino acids long. V gave up 3 bases and J gave up 4 bases; unmatched junction bases: 32. Germline CDR1 reads MDHEN; CDR2 reads SYDVKM. The CDR3 reads CASSFRHGERSRAGGYGLYNEQFF. In DNA form, the CDR3 reads TGTGCCAGCAGTTTCAGGCACGGAGAGAGATCTAGGGCGGGAGGATATGGGCTATACAATGAGCAGTTCTTC.

The chain carries TRBV19 and TRBJ2-5; maybe TRBD2 (6 bases). This CDR3 comprises 14 residues. Germline CDR1 and CDR2: LNHDA and SQIVND (reference sequence). Trimming took 4 bases from V and 1 from J, leaving 10 bases between them. DNA for the CDR3: TGTGCCAGTAGTACACCGGGACTCCAAGAGACCCAGTACTTC. Amino acids: CASSTPGLQETQYF. Filled out from reference TRBV19 and TRBJ2-5, the complete variable domain reads DGGITQSPKYLFRKEGQNVTLSCEQNLNHDAMYWYRQDPGQGLRLIYYSQIVNDFQKGDIAEGYSVSREKKESFPLTVTSAQKNPTAFYLCASSTPGLQETQYFGPGTRLLVL.

The rearrangement links TRBV28 to TRBJ2-3, with TRBD2 matching 13 bases. CDR1 and CDR2 (germline): MDHEN, SYDVKM. The CDR3 runs to 17 residues. V was pared by 5 bases and J by 3 bases, with 8 bases of the junction left unmatched. CDR3 nucleotides: TGTGCCAGCAGTGATCCCTTGACTAGCGGGAGGACAGATACGCAGTATTTT. Protein sequence: CASSDPLTSGRTDTQYF.

The V gene is TRBV11-2, the J gene TRBJ2-7; TRBD2 might be the D (5 bases). This CDR3 region has 15 residues. V was shortened by 3 bases and J by 3 bases, with 15 bases between the two germline ends. The germline V gene has CDR1 SGHAT and CDR2 FQNNGV. The DNA for the CDR3 is TGTGCCAGCAGCTTCGGACGTGGAGGAGACTACGAGCAGTACTTC. Amino acid sequence: CASSFGRGGDYEQYF.

This clone was counted once. The chain links TRBV23-1 to TRBJ2-3, with TRBD1 matching over 10 bases. TRBV23-1 qualifies as an ORF whose function is uncertain. The CDR3 has 17 amino acids. The junction had 6 bases not matched to a gene; V was cut back by 0 bases and J by 3 bases. The CDR3 DNA reads TGCGCCAGCAGTCAATCAAGCGGGACAGGGGAGACAGATACGCAGTATTTT. It codes for CASSQSSGTGETDTQYF.

The chain recombines TRBV19 with TRBJ2-2; 9 bases are a match to TRBD1. Trimming cost V 7 bases and J 1 base; bases outside gene matches: 7. CDR1 LNHDA and CDR2 SQIVND come from the germline V gene (reference sequence). The CDR3 is made up of 16 amino acids. CDR3 protein: CASMGQGQMNTGELFF. Written as DNA, the CDR3 is TGTGCCAGTATGGGACAGGGTCAAATGAACACCGGGGAGCTGTTTTTT.

A few counts support this clone. The rearrangement uses TRBV19 and TRBJ2-7, with 7 bases matching TRBD1. V trimming: 5 bases; J trimming: 3 bases; junction bases outside the gene matches: 4. The CDR3 is 13 amino acids. Looked up from germline, CDR1 is LNHDA and CDR2 is SQIVND (reference sequence). CDR3 amino acids: CASSSGTDYEQYF. Written as DNA, the CDR3 is TGTGCCAGTAGTTCCGGGACAGACTACGAGCAGTACTTC.

This chain connects TRBV7-2 to TRBJ1-2; TRBD1 is a possible D gene (6 bases). This CDR3 region has 17 residues. The ends were cut back, 2 bases at V and 4 bases at J, with 20 bases in the middle. Germline V CDR1 and CDR2: SGHTA, FQGNSA. The CDR3: CASSLIGGGAGFYGYTF. CDR3 nucleotide sequence: TGTGCCAGCAGCTTAATTGGCGGGGGCGCGGGGTTCTATGGCTACACCTTC. The variable domain in full, completed from reference TRBV7-2 and TRBJ1-2, reads GAGVSQSPSNKVTEKGKDVELRCDPISGHTALYWYRQSLGQGLEFLIYFQGNSAPDKSGLPSDRFSAERTGGSVSTLTIQRTQQEDSAVYLCASSLIGGGAGFYGYTFGSGTRLTVV.

This chain connects TRBV27 to TRBJ1-1; 10 nucleotides align to TRBD1. Germline CDR1 reads MNHEY; CDR2 reads SMNVEV (reference sequence). This CDR3 has 17 residues. V dropped 0 bases and J dropped 0; count of bases not matched to a gene: 4. In DNA form, the CDR3 reads TGTGCCAGCAGTTTATCTCCCGGGACAGGGGTGAACACTGAAGCTTTCTTT. This gives the protein CASSLSPGTGVNTEAFF.

This chain links TRBV29-1 with TRBJ2-3; 8 bases line up with TRBD2. Germline lookup yields CDR1 SQVTM and CDR2 ANQGSEA. This CDR3 is built from 14 residues. V was clipped by 3 bases and J by 3 bases; unmatched bases: 5. This CDR3 reads CSVETQRETDTQYF. CDR3 DNA: TGCAGCGTTGAGACTCAGCGGGAGACAGATACGCAGTATTTT.

The chain couples TRBV30 to TRBJ2-1; TRBD2 matches at 7 bases. This CDR3 spans 13 amino acids. Unmatched junction bases numbered 8, after V lost 1 base and J lost 11 bases. Germline CDR1 and CDR2: GTSNPN and SVGIG (reference sequence). CDR3 DNA sequence: TGTGCCTGGAGTGCCGGGGGAGGGGTCAAGCAGTTCTTC. Translated, it gives CAWSAGGGVKQFF.

The chain uses TRBV9 and TRBJ2-3; TRBD2 aligns across 10 bases. Germline CDR1 SGDLS, CDR2 YYNGEE. V shed 3 bases and J 1 base; nucleotides not matched to a gene: 2. The CDR3 spans 15 residues. The CDR3 here is CASSALAGGTDTQYF. For the CDR3, the DNA is TGTGCCAGCAGCGCTCTAGCGGGGGGCACAGATACGCAGTATTTT.

The rearrangement uses TRBV9 and TRBJ2-7, with 8 bases lining up with TRBD2. This CDR3 contains 16 residues. The J segment lost 7 bases and the V segment lost 3 bases, leaving 15 bases of the junction unmatched. Germline values: CDR1 SGDLS, CDR2 YYNGEE. CDR3: CASSAEGGLGYGEQYF. The CDR3 bases are TGTGCCAGCAGCGCCGAGGGGGGACTAGGGTATGGGGAGCAGTACTTC. The full variable domain, its missing parts supplied by reference TRBV9 and TRBJ2-7, is DSGVTQTPKHLITATGQRVTLRCSPRSGDLSVYWYQQSLDQGLQFLIQYYNGEERAKGNILERFSAQQFPDLHSELNLSSLELGDSALYFCASSAEGGLGYGEQYFGPGTRLTVT.

V gene TRBV5-1 combines with J gene TRBJ1-4; tentative D call: TRBD1 (5 bases). Trimming removed 3 bases at V and 3 bases at J, with 9 bases between. The CDR3 length is 14 residues. CDR1 is SGHRS, CDR2 YFSETQ, per germline. CDR3 sequence: CASSSWGANEKLFF. In DNA, the CDR3 is TGCGCCAGCAGCTCTTGGGGGGCTAATGAAAAACTGTTTTTT.

The chain has TRBV10-3 and TRBJ1-1, with D unclear. Germline V gene sequence: CDR1 ENHRY, CDR2 SYGVKD. The CDR3 runs to 14 residues. The V and J ends lost 3 bases and 1 base respectively, with 9 bases between them. The DNA for the CDR3 is TGTGCCATCAGTGATCCAGATCCGAACACTGAAGCTTTCTTT. Protein product: CAISDPDPNTEAFF.

This chain links TRBV15 with TRBJ2-1, with 9 bases matching TRBD1. Germline loops: CDR1 LNHNV, CDR2 YYDKDF (reference sequence). Trimming at V came to 5 bases and at J to 8 bases, leaving 10 bases not matched to a gene. CDR3 size: 15 residues. CDR3 protein: CATSGPGQGSHEQFF. In DNA, the CDR3 is TGTGCCACCAGCGGACCGGGACAGGGTTCGCATGAGCAGTTCTTC.

V is TRBV5-1 and J is TRBJ2-7, with 10 positions matching TRBD2. CDR3 length: 15 residues. In germline, CDR1 is SGHRS, CDR2 YFSETQ. V shed 6 bases, J shed 0 bases, and the junction held 6 bases outside the gene matches. The CDR3 protein is CASTSLAGSSYEQYF. The CDR3 coding sequence is TGCGCCAGCACCTCACTAGCGGGAAGCTCCTACGAGCAGTACTTC.

The chain carries TRBV28 and TRBJ2-5; D may be TRBD2 (5 bases). CDR3 length: 14 amino acids. Trimming removed 1 base at V and 7 bases at J, with 13 bases between. CDR1 is MDHEN and CDR2 is SYDVKM in the germline V gene. CDR3 region: CASSLFGEEVTQYF. DNA for the CDR3: TGTGCCAGCAGTTTATTTGGAGAGGAGGTGACCCAGTACTTC.

J is TRBJ2-5 and V is TRBV9; D ambiguous. Germline CDR1 reads SGDLS; CDR2 reads YYNGEE. CDR3 length: 14 amino acids. Trimming left V 0 bases short and J 4 bases short, with 10 bases between. The CDR3 protein is CASSVEPERETQYF. CDR3 bases: TGTGCCAGCAGCGTAGAACCGGAGAGAGAGACCCAGTACTTC.

The chain uses TRBV7-2 and TRBJ2-1, with 12 bases fitting TRBD2. This CDR3 is 14 amino acids long. The V gene's germline CDR1 is SGHTA and CDR2 FQGNSA. The V segment lost 5 bases and the J segment 15 bases; nucleotides outside the gene matches: 11. The CDR3 region has the DNA TGTGCCAGCAGCCAAAGACTAGCGGGAGTCGATCGGTTCTTC. It translates to CASSQRLAGVDRFF.

The chain uses TRBV7-8 and TRBJ2-3, with 11 positions matching TRBD1. In germline, CDR1 is SGHVS, CDR2 FQNEAQ. V shed 5 bases, J shed 2 bases, and the junction held 6 bases outside the gene matches. The CDR3 runs 16 residues. CDR3 coding DNA: TGTGCCAGCAGCCCGGGACAGGGGGTCGCCACAGATACGCAGTATTTT. It yields the protein CASSPGQGVATDTQYF.